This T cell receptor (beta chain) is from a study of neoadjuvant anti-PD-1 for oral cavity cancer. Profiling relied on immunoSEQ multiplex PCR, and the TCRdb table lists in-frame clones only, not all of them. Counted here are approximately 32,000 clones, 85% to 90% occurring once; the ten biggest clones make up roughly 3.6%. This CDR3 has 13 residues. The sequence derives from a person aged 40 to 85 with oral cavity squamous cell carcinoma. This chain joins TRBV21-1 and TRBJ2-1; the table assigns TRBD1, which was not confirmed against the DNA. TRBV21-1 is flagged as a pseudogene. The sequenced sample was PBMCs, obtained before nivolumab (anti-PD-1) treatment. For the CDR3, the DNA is TGTGCCAGCCCGGGACAGTCATACAATGAGCAGTTCTTC. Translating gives CASPGQSYNEQFF.